The sequence of this TCR beta chain was determined in a study of blood T cell repertoires in COVID-19. Study details: Material from acute and convalescent COVID-19 was sourced from the United States, Italy and Spain. Sample material is recorded as cDNA or gDNA derived from T cells, B-cell-depleted T cells, or PBMCs.

Per the germline V gene, CDR1 is LGHDT and CDR2 is YNNKEL (reference sequence). The CDR3 sequence runs 12 residues, both termini included. Recruited during active infection, patients (from Seattle) were subsequently followed longitudinally. On this clone itself: The conserved closing phenylalanine or tryptophan is absent in this CDR3, likely reflecting a read error. It is unclear where the CDR3 begins or ends on the DNA, so no DNA is shown, and the CDR3 is as TCRdb lists it.

Original processing methods: How many nucleated cells were present was estimated from reference gene primer amplification. TCRdb keeps only in-frame clones here, not all; method: immunoSEQ multiplex PCR. That table is the source of V, J and clone size, and D and trimming were worked out from the DNA. The data contain 150,000 to 200,000 clones, about 84% of them seen just once; the ten biggest clones take up over 15%. The chain is built from TRBV3-1 (or the pseudogene TRBV3-2) and TRBJ1-2; TRBD1 is the table's D call, not checked against the DNA. This sequence originates from a person between 65 and 79 years old with COVID-19, enrolled during active disease. What was sequenced was peripheral blood. This chain's CDR3 is CASSHADTRPAL.